This TCR beta chain was identified in a study of blood T cell repertoires in COVID-19. Study details: Acute and convalescent COVID-19 specimens originated in the United States, Italy and Spain. T cells, B-cell-depleted T cells, or PBMCs provided the cDNA or gDNA that served as material.

Original handling: Reference gene primer amplification in the assay estimated nucleated cell counts. Profiled with immunoSEQ multiplex PCR; TCRdb holds only in-frame clones, not every one. That table supplies the V and J calls and clone size; D and trimming were determined from the DNA. The profile covers nearly 250,000 clones, with around four fifths appearing a single time and 1.5% to 2% taken by the ten largest. The CDR3 consists of 14 residues. J gave up 2 bases and V 5 bases, and 4 bases lay outside the gene matches. CDR1 and CDR2 from the germline V gene are LGHDT and YNNKEL (reference sequence).

This receptor was identified in a woman of 80 years or more with acute or convalescent COVID-19. V is TRBV3-1 (or the pseudogene TRBV3-2) and J is TRBJ2-7, with TRBD1 matching over 9 bases. Sequencing was carried out using peripheral blood. The DNA of the CDR3 is TGTGCCAGCAGCAAAGGACAGGGGACCTACGAGCAGTACTTC. Its translation: CASSKGQGTYEQYF.